The sequence of this TCR beta chain was determined in a study of blood T cell repertoires in COVID-19 (dated by TCRdb to the early 2020s). For the study in its entirety: Samples from collaborators originated in the United States, Italy and Spain and spanned both the acute and convalescent phases of COVID-19. The material from the prospective study consisted of cDNA or gDNA derived from T cells, B-cell-depleted T cells, or PBMCs. Subjects who had been exposed to COVID-19, were actively infected with it, or had recovered from it provided the deeply sampled blood TCRbeta repertoires that made up the dataset. A freely available public database, intended as a resource for researchers studying the immune response to SARS-CoV-2, is where the repertoires were released. The samples were drawn from two sources: the first 160 participants of the ongoing ImmuneRACE study, and some 1,300 subjects contributed by 6 global collaborators. Sample metadata almost always included a de-identified subject ID, COVID-19 status, age in years and sex. Where HLA class I and class II types were available, the types were taken from metadata supplied by the sample provider, not from assay-based typing. The study at large found these results: How much clinical and demographic metadata was included differed by source and by participant, and the metadata was provided uncurated.

The immunoSEQ Assay, a bias-controlled multiplex PCR, was used to amplify TCRbeta CDR3 regions from genomic DNA. The paper's processing steps were these. Within the assay, amplification of reference gene primers was used to estimate how many nucleated cells each sample contained. Sequence reads were collapsed and filtered to measure the absolute abundance of every unique TCRbeta CDR3 rearrangement. Productive Simpson clonality was computed per sample as the square root of Simpson's diversity index over productive rearrangements. TCRdb mirrors the immuneACCESS table, restricted to in-frame sequences. Some clones are absent from its copies; in checked studies, under half trace to an unresolved V gene, and the reason for the others is unknown. Clone size and V and J calls were adopted from that table, with D and trimming inferred from the DNA. The sample yields tens of thousands of clones; approximately 86% were counted once. The leading ten clones occupy roughly 6.8% of the sample.

Each collaborating institution followed its own protocols to collect whole blood in K2EDTA tubes. Collaborator samples were shipped for TCRbeta analysis as frozen whole blood, isolated PBMCs, or DNA extracted from either sample type. A word on this clone: The target of this receptor is not known. No clone much larger than this one lies a single base away; base qualities are absent.

Between the V and J ends, shortened by 5 bases and 4 bases respectively, the junction contains 15 bases. The CDR3 starts with the cysteine, ends with the phenylalanine, and has 15 residues. The entry retains the CDR3 DNA only, 45 bases that are in frame from base 1. The germline V gene provides CDR1 SGHNT and CDR2 YENEEA. The rearranged segments are TRBV11-3 and TRBJ1-3, and TRBD1 may be the D gene, going by 5 matching bases. This clonotype was sampled from a woman aged 50 to 60 with acute or convalescent COVID-19. The sample was peripheral blood. The DNA reads as follows: TGTGCCAGCAGCCTTGGGGGGGGATCCGGAAACACCATATATTTT. It codes for CASSLGGGSGNTIYF.